Sequencing of this TCR beta chain was carried out in a study of Graves' ophthalmopathy and Graves' hyperthyroidism. Study observations and caveats: Classification of ophthalmopathy versus stable hyperthyroidism by a 13-signature model yielded approximately 90% sensitivity and around 76% specificity.

Trimming removed 7 bases at V and 2 bases at J, with 14 bases between. Per germline, CDR1 MNHNS and CDR2 SASEGT. There are 14 residues in the CDR3. Amplifying from RNA transcripts, the study obtained TCR beta CDR3 regions. RT-PCR with HTBI primers came first, then second-round multiplex PCR. TCRdb fed the multiplex PCR reads into MiXCR, producing one record per CDR3 protein. The sample carries 450,000 or so distinct CDR3 sequences, around 15% recorded once. Points on this clonotype: Its antigen is still unknown.

This sequence originates from a woman under 40 with Graves' ophthalmopathy. Sequences were obtained from blood. The rearrangement links TRBV6-1 to TRBJ1-2; a possible D gene is TRBD1 (5 bases). The DNA for the CDR3 is TGTGCCAGCACCCCCCAGGGCACCAACTATGGCTACACCTTC. This codes for CASTPQGTNYGYTF.